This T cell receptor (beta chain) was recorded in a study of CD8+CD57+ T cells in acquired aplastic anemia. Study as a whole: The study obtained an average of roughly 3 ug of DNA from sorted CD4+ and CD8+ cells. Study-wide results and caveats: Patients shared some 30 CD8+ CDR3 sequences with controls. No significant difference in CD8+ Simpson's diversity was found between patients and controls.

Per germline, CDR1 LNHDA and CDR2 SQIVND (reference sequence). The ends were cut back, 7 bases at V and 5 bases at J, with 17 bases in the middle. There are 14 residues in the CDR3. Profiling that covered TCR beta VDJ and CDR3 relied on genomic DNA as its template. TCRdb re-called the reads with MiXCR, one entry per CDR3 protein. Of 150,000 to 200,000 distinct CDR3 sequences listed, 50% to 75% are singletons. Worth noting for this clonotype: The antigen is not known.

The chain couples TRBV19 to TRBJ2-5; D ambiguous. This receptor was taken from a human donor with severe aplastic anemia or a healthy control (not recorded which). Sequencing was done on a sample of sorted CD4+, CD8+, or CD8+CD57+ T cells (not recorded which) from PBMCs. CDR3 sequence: CASMRTVAGETQYF. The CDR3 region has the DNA TGTGCCAGTATGCGGACGGTAGCCGGGGAGACCCAGTACTTC. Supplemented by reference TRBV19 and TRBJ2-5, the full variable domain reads DGGITQSPKYLFRKEGQNVTLSCEQNLNHDAMYWYRQDPGQGLRLIYYSQIVNDFQKGDIAEGYSVSREKKESFPLTVTSAQKNPTAFYLCASMRTVAGETQYFGPGTRLLVL.